Listed below are T cell receptor beta chains from one sample, sequenced in a study of T cell changes during pregnancy in multiple sclerosis. Clones were read by immunoSEQ multiplex PCR, and TCRdb kept only the in-frame ones, dropping some. The data contain more than 70,000 clones, over 80% of them singletons. This specimen consisted of peripheral blood, obtained before pregnancy. These receptors originate from a female donor with multiple sclerosis, enrolled in a pregnancy study. The CDR3 runs from the conserved cysteine through the conserved F or W. The order of the fields is V gene, clone size, J gene, D gene, CDR3 protein, CDR3 DNA. D genes are given only for firm matches. Clone size is given for some rows only: seen once, a few or many times, or a class if the clone is expanded.

TRBV29-1	-	TRBJ2-1	TRBD2	CSVLGGTRTYNEQFF	TGCAGCGTCCTAGGGGGGACTAGGACCTACAATGAGCAGTTCTTC
TRBV4-3	-	TRBJ1-1	-	CASSQDRANTEAFF	TGCGCCAGCAGCCAAGACAGGGCGAACACTGAAGCTTTCTTT
TRBV5-1	once	TRBJ2-3	TRBD2	CASSSTSGRADTQYF	TGCGCCAGCAGCTCGACTAGCGGGAGGGCAGATACGCAGTATTTT
TRBV5-6	-	TRBJ2-6	TRBD1	CASIPTGGAGGANVLTF	TGTGCCAGCATCCCGACAGGGGGCGCCGGTGGGGCCAACGTCCTGACTTTC
TRBV29-1	-	TRBJ1-2	TRBD1	CSVILQGFYGYTF	TGCAGCGTAATATTACAGGGGTTCTATGGCTACACCTTC
TRBV5-4	-	TRBJ1-2	TRBD1	CASSPVAGTGYGYTF	TGTGCCAGCAGCCCAGTTGCCGGGACAGGCTATGGCTACACCTTC
TRBV7-9	-	TRBJ2-7	TRBD2	CASTPSGGYEQYF	TGTGCCAGCACACCTAGCGGGGGCTACGAGCAGTACTTC
TRBV5-8	-	TRBJ2-7	-	CASTTRWVAGIVYEQYF	TGTGCCAGCACCACGCGGTGGGTGGCAGGGATTGTATACGAGCAGTACTTC
TRBV27	-	TRBJ2-7	TRBD1	CASSPRTGSSYEQYF	TGTGCCAGCAGTCCACGGACAGGGTCTTCTTACGAGCAGTACTTC
TRBV9	-	TRBJ1-3	-	CASSVGGRVGNTIYF	TGTGCCAGCAGCGTAGGAGGCAGGGTTGGAAACACCATATATTTT
TRBV28	-	TRBJ2-5	TRBD1	CASRSGQEKEETQYF	TGTGCCAGCCGATCGGGACAGGAAAAGGAGGAGACCCAGTACTTC
TRBV29-1	-	TRBJ2-7	-	CSAGQTAYEQYF	TGCAGCGCGGGCCAGACAGCCTACGAGCAGTACTTC
TRBV29-1	-	TRBJ2-6	-	CSVDSGANVLTF	TGCAGCGTTGATTCGGGGGCCAACGTCCTGACTTTC
TRBV7-3	-	TRBJ1-1	-	CASSLTQGLSTEAFF	TGTGCCAGCAGCTTAACCCAGGGATTGAGCACTGAAGCTTTCTTT
TRBV5-8	-	TRBJ2-1	-	CASSSTVFSGYNEQFF	TGTGCCAGCAGCTCCACAGTTTTCTCTGGGTACAATGAGCAGTTCTTC
TRBV28	-	TRBJ1-1	-	CASSGTGGLTEAFF	TGTGCCAGCAGTGGGACGGGGGGGCTAACTGAAGCTTTCTTT
TRBV4-3	-	TRBJ2-7	TRBD1	CASSQDRQGSYEQYF	TGCGCCAGCAGCCAAGATCGACAGGGCTCCTACGAGCAGTACTTC
TRBV6-4	few	TRBJ2-3	-	CASSATGTDTQYF	TGTGCCAGCAGTGCCACAGGGACAGATACGCAGTATTTT
TRBV29-1	once	TRBJ2-7	TRBD2	CSVGLAGNEQYF	TGCAGCGTCGGACTAGCGGGAAACGAGCAGTACTTC
TRBV10-3	-	TRBJ2-5	TRBD2	CAISDPGLAGKETQYF	TGTGCCATCAGTGACCCGGGACTAGCGGGAAAAGAGACCCAGTACTTC
TRBV28	-	TRBJ1-1	-	CASSPRGGNTEAFF	TGTGCCAGCAGTCCTAGGGGGGGGAACACTGAAGCTTTCTTT
TRBV4-3	-	TRBJ2-7	TRBD2	CASSQDHFGTSGYEQYF	TGCGCCAGCAGCCAAGATCATTTCGGGACTAGCGGCTACGAGCAGTACTTC
TRBV19	-	TRBJ2-7	-	CASSDRVSYEQYF	TGTGCCAGTAGCGATCGAGTCTCCTACGAGCAGTACTTC
TRBV11-2	-	TRBJ2-7	-	CASSALLAEQYF	TGTGCCAGCAGCGCGCTTCTAGCCGAGCAGTACTTC
TRBV27	-	TRBJ2-1	TRBD2	CASSSLAGGPYNEQFF	TGTGCCAGCAGTTCACTAGCGGGAGGGCCCTACAATGAGCAGTTCTTC
TRBV10-3	once	TRBJ2-5	TRBD2	CAIRDPFTSGLQETQYF	TGTGCCATCAGAGACCCTTTTACTAGCGGGCTACAAGAGACCCAGTACTTC
TRBV19	-	TRBJ1-2	-	CASSIAGGLRNGYTF	TGTGCCAGTAGTATAGCGGGGGGGCTTCGTAATGGCTACACCTTC
TRBV28	-	TRBJ1-3	-	CASNTRRASGNTIYF	TGTGCCAGCAACACACGCAGGGCCTCTGGAAACACCATATATTTT
TRBV15	-	TRBJ2-3	-	CATSRVTGPDTQYF	TGTGCCACCAGCAGAGTTACAGGGCCAGATACGCAGTATTTT
TRBV10-2	once	TRBJ1-2	-	CASYSTYGYTF	TGCGCCAGCTATTCAACTTATGGCTACACCTTC
TRBV19	-	TRBJ1-4	-	CASSIGLRMATNEKLFF	TGTGCCAGTAGTATTGGACTCCGGATGGCAACTAATGAAAAACTGTTTTTT
TRBV18	-	TRBJ2-7	TRBD1	CASSPHPMGTGGYEQYF	TGTGCCAGCTCACCTCACCCCATGGGGACAGGTGGATACGAGCAGTACTTC
TRBV13	-	TRBJ2-5	TRBD2	CASSARTSVVQETQYF	TGTGCCAGCAGCGCTAGGACTAGCGTCGTCCAAGAGACCCAGTACTTC
TRBV11-2	-	TRBJ2-2	-	CASSIGTHGTGELFF	TGTGCCAGCAGCATCGGGACTCATGGGACCGGGGAGCTGTTTTTT
TRBV19	-	TRBJ1-2	TRBD1	CASSVDRWSYGYTF	TGTGCCAGTAGTGTGGACAGGTGGAGCTATGGCTACACCTTC
TRBV4-3	few	TRBJ2-3	-	CASSPMEGSGADTQYF	TGCGCCAGCAGCCCCATGGAAGGGAGTGGGGCAGATACGCAGTATTTT
TRBV4-1	-	TRBJ2-7	-	CASSQTMGKSSYEQYF	TGCGCCAGCAGCCAAACAATGGGCAAAAGCTCCTACGAGCAGTACTTC
TRBV5-5	-	TRBJ2-5	TRBD1	CASSRHQGAYTQETQYF	TGTGCCAGCAGCCGGCATCAGGGGGCTTATACCCAGGAGACCCAGTACTTC
TRBV2	once	TRBJ2-3	-	CASRPTSTDTQYF	TGTGCCAGCAGACCGACTAGCACAGATACGCAGTATTTT
TRBV27	-	TRBJ2-7	TRBD2	CASSLGREFDEQYF	TGTGCCAGCAGTCTGGGGCGGGAGTTCGACGAGCAGTACTTC
TRBV2	few	TRBJ1-5	-	CASSDGAGSDQPQHF	TGTGCCAGCAGCGATGGAGCGGGATCCGATCAGCCCCAGCATTTT
TRBV7-2	-	TRBJ2-2	TRBD2	CASSLAGGPDTGELFF	TGTGCCAGCAGCCTCGCGGGAGGGCCGGACACCGGGGAGCTGTTTTTT
TRBV4-2	-	TRBJ2-7	-	CASSPIGNSYEQYF	TGTGCCAGCAGCCCAATCGGTAACTCCTACGAGCAGTACTTC
TRBV18	-	TRBJ2-3	-	CASSPIAERSTDTQYF	TGTGCCAGCTCACCTATCGCGGAGAGGAGCACAGATACGCAGTATTTT
TRBV29-1	once	TRBJ1-5	-	CSVISSRNQPQHF	TGCAGCGTTATTAGTTCCCGTAATCAGCCCCAGCATTTT
TRBV7-2	-	TRBJ2-7	-	CASSLSGSLYEQYF	TGTGCCAGCAGCTTGTCGGGTTCTCTCTACGAGCAGTACTTC
TRBV7-9	-	TRBJ2-7	-	CASSLVFPPYEQYF	TGTGCCAGCAGCTTAGTGTTCCCCCCTTACGAGCAGTACTTC
TRBV28	-	TRBJ2-1	TRBD2	CASSLFGTRTQQGEQFF	TGTGCCAGCAGTTTATTCGGGACTAGGACCCAGCAAGGTGAGCAGTTCTTC
TRBV20-1	once	TRBJ2-1	-	CSAQSNNEQFF	TGCAGTGCCCAGTCCAACAATGAGCAGTTCTTC
TRBV19	-	TRBJ1-5	-	CASSTLTGDNQPQHF	TGTGCCAGTAGTACTCTGACAGGTGACAATCAGCCCCAGCATTTT
TRBV9	-	TRBJ2-1	-	CASSVGVGGRAFNEQFF	TGTGCCAGCAGCGTAGGAGTAGGGGGGAGGGCCTTCAATGAGCAGTTCTTC
TRBV11-2	few	TRBJ2-1	TRBD2	CASSLASGYNEQFF	TGTGCCAGCAGCTTAGCTAGCGGATACAATGAGCAGTTCTTC
TRBV25-1	-	TRBJ1-2	-	CASSDPSGLSYGYTF	TGTGCCAGCAGTGATCCTTCAGGGCTCAGCTATGGCTACACCTTC
TRBV28	-	TRBJ1-2	TRBD1	CASSLAMGQGSSYTF	TGTGCCAGCAGTTTAGCGATGGGACAGGGAAGTAGCTACACCTTC
TRBV9	once	TRBJ2-1	TRBD2	CASSPLGGLAGGIAYNEQFF	TGTGCCAGCAGCCCACTAGGCGGACTAGCGGGAGGGATTGCCTACAATGAGCAGTTCTTC
TRBV25-1	-	TRBJ2-7	TRBD2	CASSESGRSPYEQYF	TGTGCCAGCAGTGAAAGCGGGAGGTCCCCCTACGAGCAGTACTTC
TRBV30	-	TRBJ1-2	TRBD1	CAYPGTGVDYTF	TGTGCCTACCCCGGGACAGGAGTAGACTACACCTTC
TRBV7-9	-	TRBJ1-1	-	CASSLGRGTTTEAFF	TGTGCCAGCAGCTTAGGTCGGGGGACGACGACTGAAGCTTTCTTT